This section outlines one T cell receptor (beta chain) sequence together with its context. Its antigen is not identified. These data originate in a study of cytomegalovirus exposure and HLA in healthy donors. Findings of the study overall: Most TCR beta V segments were productive about 90% or about 30% of the time in an earlier analysis. Relative to equally common others, HLA-associated TCR beta chains showed greater clonal expansion in a later analysis.

13 Jbeta primers and 60 Vbeta primers were used for the PCR. The table came from immunoSEQ multiplex PCR; TCRdb's copy has only in-frame clones and leaves some out. The profile shows around 100,000 clones, around 70% of them singletons. V lost 2 bases and J 3 bases, leaving 14 bases between the germline ends. Per the germline V gene, CDR1 is MNHNY and CDR2 is SVGAGI (reference sequence). There are 15 residues in the CDR3. Sequenced material: PBMCs. This TCR was sampled from a man aged 30-40 years in good health and CMV-seropositive. The rearrangement uses TRBV6-6 and TRBJ2-7; D is possibly TRBD2 (8 bases). DNA of the CDR3: TGTGCCAGCAGTTACGGCGGGGGGACAGACTACGAGCAGTACGTC. The encoded protein is CASSYGGGTDYEQYV.